One and the same sample provided the 22 T cell receptor beta chains below, sequenced in a study of T cells in Graves' hyperthyroidism and ophthalmopathy. What was amplified from RNA transcripts were TCR beta CDR3 regions. Researchers ran a first-round RT-PCR on the TCR CDR3 using the HTBI primer set. MiXCR, run by TCRdb on the multiplex PCR reads, gives a single entry per CDR3 protein. This sample has about 360,000 distinct CDR3 sequences; 13% occur once, and the top ten carry around 9.2%. The sequenced sample consisted of blood. These receptor sequences come from a woman between 18 and 29 years old with Graves' hyperthyroidism.

This clonotype was recorded at least ten times. V is TRBV7-2 and J is TRBJ2-7; 7 bases align to TRBD2. Trimming cost V 2 bases and J 4 bases; bases outside gene matches: 5. Germline lookup yields CDR1 SGHTA and CDR2 FQGNSA. This CDR3 is built from 14 residues. In DNA form, the CDR3 reads TGTGCCAGCAGCTTAAGTGCGGGAGATTACGAGCAGTACTTC. Translated: CASSLSAGDYEQYF. The full variable domain, in which reference TRBV7-2 and TRBJ2-7 provide the parts outside the CDR3, is GAGVSQSPSNKVTEKGKDVELRCDPISGHTALYWYRQSLGQGLEFLIYFQGNSAPDKSGLPSDRFSAERTGGSVSTLTIQRTQQEDSAVYLCASSLSAGDYEQYFGPGTRLTVT.

This clonotype was found a few times. The genes are TRBV7-2 and TRBJ1-5; D not resolved. V shed 1 base and J shed 5 bases, with 18 bases lying between them. Germline V CDR1 and CDR2: SGHTA, FQGNSA. The length of the CDR3 is 17 residues. CDR3 loop: CASSLEGGVIGDQPQHF. The DNA of the CDR3 is TGTGCCAGCAGCTTAGAAGGTGGCGTGATTGGGGATCAGCCCCAGCATTTT. The variable domain in full, completed from reference TRBV7-2 and TRBJ1-5, reads GAGVSQSPSNKVTEKGKDVELRCDPISGHTALYWYRQSLGQGLEFLIYFQGNSAPDKSGLPSDRFSAERTGGSVSTLTIQRTQQEDSAVYLCASSLEGGVIGDQPQHFGDGTRLSIL.

The J gene is TRBJ2-6, the V gene TRBV24-1, with a weak D call TRBD2 (6 bases). Germline loops: CDR1 KGHDR, CDR2 SFDVKD. Trimming left V 12 bases short and J 0 bases short, with 17 bases between. This CDR3 comprises 16 residues. The CDR3 loop reads CAGDVGDSSGANVLTF. The CDR3 DNA follows: TGTGCCGGCGACGTCGGGGACTCCTCTGGGGCCAACGTCCTGACTTTC.

DNA for the CDR3: TGTGCCAGCTCACCCGTCGCGGCGCTTGGGACCGGGGAGCTGTTTTTT. Its protein product is CASSPVAALGTGELFF. J is TRBJ2-2 and V is TRBV18; D remains unclear. CDR1 and CDR2 (germline): KGHSH, LQKENI. Between the trimmed V and J ends, which lost 3 bases and 5 bases, there was a span of 16 bases. This CDR3 comprises 16 residues.

Notes on this clonotype: A clone one base away is much larger, so this may be a read error. The genes are TRBV28 and TRBJ2-7; 7 bases match TRBD1. With V trimmed by 6 bases and J by 0 bases, 8 bases remained unmatched. Germline V CDR1 and CDR2: MDHEN, SYDVKM. CDR3 size: 15 residues. The CDR3 loop is CASSKEDRFSYEQYF. The CDR3 DNA reads as TGTGCCAGCAGCAAAGAGGACAGGTTCTCCTACGAGCAGTACTTC.

Turning to this clonotype: At one of its ends the junction is not consistent with the germline gene, which may arise from a read error. The chain is built from TRBV5-1 and TRBJ1-1, with 7 bases fitting TRBD1. Germline V lookup: CDR1 SGHRS, CDR2 YFSETQ. The CDR3 consists of 17 residues. CDR3 bases: TGTGCCAGCAGCTTGGACATAAACAGGGGATGGTGGACTGAAGCTTTCTTT. It yields the protein CASSLDINRGWWTEAFF.

This chain connects TRBV20-1 to TRBJ1-4, with 10 bases aligning to TRBD1. This CDR3 region has 16 residues. J lost 1 base, V lost 6 bases, and 8 bases had no gene match. Germline assignment: CDR1 DFQATT and CDR2 SNEGSKA (reference sequence). This chain's CDR3 is CSARPGTGVTNEKLFF. In DNA form, the CDR3 reads TGCAGTGCCCGACCCGGGACAGGGGTAACTAATGAAAAACTGTTTTTT.

This clonotype was recorded many times. The CDR3 sequence: CASSPPGTPETQYF. CDR3 bases: TGTGCCAGCTCACCACCGGGGACTCCCGAGACCCAGTACTTC. The chain links TRBV18 to TRBJ2-5; D is possibly TRBD2 (6 bases). Germline V gives CDR1 KGHSH, CDR2 LQKENI. The CDR3 is 14 amino acids. Trimming pared 0 bases from V and 5 bases from J, leaving 10 bases between.

In this sample, this clonotype turned up a few times. The rearrangement links TRBV6-2 or TRBV6-3 to TRBJ2-7; 7 bases are shared with TRBD1. CDR1 is MNHEY, CDR2 SVGEGT, per germline. CDR3 length: 15 residues. V gave up 6 bases and J gave up 4 bases; unmatched junction bases: 12. CDR3 amino acids: CASRSTWGQQYEQYF. CDR3 nucleotides: TGTGCCAGCAGGTCCACCTGGGGACAGCAATACGAGCAGTACTTC.

This chain uses TRBV7-9 with TRBJ2-2; D uncertain. CDR1 and CDR2 (germline): SEHNR, FQNEAQ (reference sequence). V was trimmed by 1 base and J by 1 base, leaving 10 bases between them. CDR3 size: 16 residues. As DNA, the CDR3 is TGTGCCAGCAGCTTAGTTGCACTACGGAACACCGGGGAGCTGTTTTTT. The encoded protein is CASSLVALRNTGELFF.

The table lists this clonotype with a few counts. V is TRBV27 and J is TRBJ2-1; D ambiguous. The CDR3 totals 15 residues. In germline, CDR1 is MNHEY, CDR2 SMNVEV (reference sequence). V dropped 2 bases and J dropped 0 bases, with 8 bases sitting between them. CDR3 sequence: CASSLMAASYNEQFF. The CDR3 DNA is TGTGCCAGCAGTTTAATGGCAGCCTCCTACAATGAGCAGTTCTTC.

A word on this clonotype: A much larger clone differs by one base, so this may be a read error. The chain is built from TRBV9 and TRBJ2-1, with D perhaps TRBD1 (5 bases). This CDR3 has 11 residues. The germline V gene has CDR1 SGDLS and CDR2 YYNGEE. V lost 5 bases, J lost 6 bases, and 6 bases lay in between. CDR3 loop: CASRQGNEQFF. The CDR3 DNA reads as TGTGCCAGCAGGCAGGGCAATGAGCAGTTCTTC.

At least ten counts were recorded for this clonotype. The chain employs TRBV11-2 and TRBJ2-5; tentative D call: TRBD1 (5 bases). Germline V CDR1 and CDR2: SGHAT, FQNNGV. The CDR3 runs 16 residues. V was cut by 4 bases and J by 2 bases, with 17 bases left in between. CDR3 bases: TGTGCCAGCAGCTCCGCCGGACACGAAAGACAAGAGACCCAGTACTTC. This encodes CASSSAGHERQETQYF. Full variable domain (rest looked up from reference TRBV11-2 and TRBJ2-5): EAGVAQSPRYKIIEKRQSVAFWCNPISGHATLYWYQQILGQGPKLLIQFQNNGVVDDSQLPKDRFSAERLKGVDSTLKIQPAKLEDSAVYLCASSSAGHERQETQYFGPGTRLLVL.

This clonotype occurred many times. V is TRBV12-3 or TRBV12-4 and J is TRBJ1-5, with 8 nucleotides matching TRBD1. Unmatched junction bases numbered 3, after V lost 0 bases and J lost 5 bases. CDR3 length: 15 residues. The CDR3 DNA follows: TGTGCCAGCAGTTTAGCGCTGACAGGGGATCAGCCCCAGCATTTT. Protein product: CASSLALTGDQPQHF.

As concerns this clonotype: This may be a read error, as it is one base from a much larger clone. V and J are TRBV30 and TRBJ2-2; D is possibly TRBD2 (5 bases). The CDR3 has 11 residues. Germline V CDR1 and CDR2: GTSNPN, SVGIG (reference sequence). The CDR3 loop reads CAWSRPGEPFF. DNA of the CDR3: TGTGCCTGGAGTCGCCCCGGGGAGCCGTTTTTT. The variable domain in full, completed from reference TRBV30 and TRBJ2-2, reads SQTIHQWPATLVQPVGSPLSLECTVEGTSNPNLYWYRQAAGRGLQLLFYSVGIGQISSEVPQNLSASRPQDRQFILSSKKLLLSDSGFYLCAWSRPGEPFFGEGSRLTVL.

This chain connects TRBV5-4 to TRBJ1-6; TRBD1 matches 7 bases. Germline V gene lookup returns CDR1 SGHNT and CDR2 YYREEE (reference sequence). CDR3 length: 15 amino acids. With 3 bases clipped from V and 3 bases from J, the junction kept 3 bases outside the gene matches. This CDR3 reads CASSSGDSYNSPLHF. Written as DNA, the CDR3 is TGTGCCAGCAGCTCTGGGGACAGCTATAATTCACCCCTCCACTTT.

This clonotype was observed many times. This sequence joins TRBV6-1 and TRBJ1-1; D remains ambiguous. The CDR3 is 11 residues long. The germline V gene has CDR1 MNHNS and CDR2 SASEGT. V was clipped by 2 bases and J by 11 bases, with 9 bases between them. The chain's CDR3 is CASSETGYAFF. In DNA form, the CDR3 reads TGTGCCAGCAGTGAAACCGGGTATGCTTTCTTT.

The chain is built from TRBV6-1 and TRBJ2-3; tentative D call: TRBD1 (5 bases). Germline V lookup: CDR1 MNHNS, CDR2 SASEGT. V lost 5 bases and J lost 5, with 8 bases in between. This CDR3 has 12 amino acids. The CDR3 region is CASSRTGDTQYF. In DNA form, the CDR3 reads TGTGCCAGCAGTAGAACAGGAGATACGCAGTATTTT.

This clonotype was picked up many times. The chain joins TRBV30 to TRBJ1-5; maybe TRBD1 (6 bases). This CDR3 is 17 amino acids long. Trimming shortened V by 2 bases and J by 2 bases, and 19 bases separated the two germline ends. The germline gives CDR1 GTSNPN, CDR2 SVGIG (reference sequence). This CDR3 is CAWSFRATGSRNQPQHF. CDR3 DNA: TGTGCCTGGAGTTTCCGGGCGACAGGCTCACGCAATCAGCCCCAGCATTTT.

J is TRBJ2-1 and V is TRBV27; D may be TRBD1 (5 bases). Trimming stripped 5 bases from V and 7 bases from J, with 18 bases between. CDR3 length equals 15 residues. The germline CDR1 and CDR2 sequences are MNHEY and SMNVEV (reference sequence). In nucleotides, the CDR3 is TGTGCCAGCAGTGATAGGCGGTCCACAGGAAATGAGCAGTTCTTC. It codes for CASSDRRSTGNEQFF.

CDR3 sequence (DNA): TGTGCCAGCAGCTTAGGGGAATGGGGGAGTGGCTACACCTTC. Amino acids: CASSLGEWGSGYTF. V and J are TRBV11-2 and TRBJ1-2; a possible D gene is TRBD1 (5 bases). CDR3 length equals 14 residues. V was trimmed by 1 base and J by 7 bases, leaving 13 bases between them. Germline lookup yields CDR1 SGHAT and CDR2 FQNNGV.

This clonotype has just a few counts. The rearrangement uses TRBV28 and TRBJ2-3; perhaps D is TRBD1 or TRBD2 (5 bases each). The CDR3 sequence is 20 residues long. The ends were cut back, 3 bases at V and 2 bases at J, with 27 bases in the middle. CDR1 MDHEN and CDR2 SYDVKM come from the germline V gene. The CDR3 DNA follows: TGTGCCAGCAGTTTGGGCCTAAGGGGAGTGTACGGGTCTGACACAGATACGCAGTATTTT. As protein: CASSLGLRGVYGSDTDTQYF.